The clone carrying this T cell receptor (beta chain) was seen a few times. This entry comes from a study of T-cell reconstitution after alpha-beta-depleted transplantation in children. For TCRbeta, the library was prepared with unique molecular identifiers. In TCRdb, the PCR reads were re-called with MiXCR into one record per CDR3 protein. Of some 590,000 distinct CDR3 sequences listed, approximately 10% were seen once; the top ten hold roughly 4%. CDR3 length: 15 amino acids. From germline, CDR1 is KGHDR and CDR2 SFDVKD. The V and J ends lost 3 bases and 8 bases, in that order; junction bases with no gene match: 2.

This specimen consisted of PBMCs from the stem cell graft donor, obtained from the stem cell graft. This TCR was recovered from a human donor who donated a stem cell graft to a child with acute myeloid leukemia. This rearrangement joins TRBV24-1 to TRBJ2-3; TRBD2 agrees at 15 bases. In nucleotides, the CDR3 is TGTGCCACCAGTGATCGGGGACTAGCGGGAGGTACGCAGTATTTT. Its protein product is CATSDRGLAGGTQYF.